This T cell receptor (beta chain) comes out of a study of cytomegalovirus exposure and HLA in healthy donors. Both 60 Vbeta primers and 13 Jbeta primers went into the PCR. Using immunoSEQ multiplex PCR, the repertoire was profiled, and TCRdb retains in-frame clones only, with some absent. The sample lists roughly 86,000 clones, around 66% seen once, with under 5% in the top ten. Germline V CDR1 and CDR2: SNHLY, FYNNEI. V was cut by 3 bases and J by 3 bases, with 6 bases left in between. The CDR3 is made up of 12 amino acids. Study-wide results and caveats: With later analysis, a missense DCLRE1C variant became linked to TCR beta V- and J-gene trimming.

About this clone: The antigen remains undetermined.

The source of this sequence is a man younger than 45 in good health and CMV-seronegative. Sequencing input: PBMCs. The chain is built from TRBV2 and TRBJ2-7; D call uncertain. CDR3 DNA: TGTGCCAGCAGTGACAGTAACTACGAGCAGTACTTC. Its translation: CASSDSNYEQYF.